The entry that follows covers one T cell receptor beta chain sequence. The V segment lost 7 bases and the J segment 1 base; nucleotides outside the gene matches: 16. Germline V gene data show CDR1 as MNHEY and CDR2 as SMNVEV (reference sequence). This CDR3 spans 18 amino acids. Assay used: immunoSEQ multiplex PCR; TCRdb lists only in-frame clones, some missing. The sample has tens of thousands of clones; around nine tenths are singletons. These data are taken from a study of control samples from healthy donors and cancer patients. The source material was blood. This TCR was recovered from a man aged 45-65 years in good health. V gene TRBV27 combines with J gene TRBJ2-5; the match to TRBD2 covers 9 bases. As DNA, the CDR3 is TGTGCCAGCAAACGCGAATCTTGGGGCGGGGGGGTCCAAGAGACCCAGTACTTC. Translated: CASKRESWGGGVQETQYF.